This entry features one TCR beta chain sequence. This CDR3 has 16 amino acids. V lost 0 bases and J lost 5, with 14 bases in between. Germline CDR1 reads SGDLS; CDR2 reads YYNGEE. The entry originates in a study of blood T cell repertoires in COVID-19. The overall study: Donors in the United States, Italy and Spain gave samples during acute or convalescent COVID-19. PBMCs, B-cell-depleted T cells, or T cells provided the cDNA or gDNA that made up the material.

Adults between about 18 and 95 years of age took part from about two dozen US areas. The assay was immunoSEQ multiplex PCR, and TCRdb's table has in-frame clones only and misses some. In the table there are under 300,000 clones, around 89% of which are singletons. The chain has TRBV9 and TRBJ2-2, with TRBD2 as a possible D gene (5 bases). The sequencing input was PBMCs or T cells enriched from blood (not recorded which). This TCR came from a man aged 40-49 years who had recovered from COVID-19. The DNA of the CDR3 is TGTGCCAGCAGCGTAGCTACTAGTTTGGTGACCGGGGAGCTGTTTTTT. This translates into CASSVATSLVTGELFF.